The 28 T cell receptor beta chains below all came from one sample that was sequenced in a study of blood T cell repertoires in COVID-19 (dated by TCRdb to 2020 to 2021). The library was made by the immunoSEQ multiplex PCR assay. TCRdb took this table from immuneACCESS and kept in-frame rearrangements with V and J called. Such tables lack part of the clones; where checked against another copy, unresolved V genes explain under half of the gap, and the rest is unexplained. This sample comprises approximately 150,000 clones, about four fifths of them detected only once. The ten largest clones add up to 7.5% to 8.5% of the sample. The sample comprised peripheral blood. Every receptor here comes from a woman aged 60-70 years with COVID-19, enrolled during active disease.

The rearrangement links TRBV19 to TRBJ1-1; 7 bases are a match to TRBD1. The length of the CDR3 is 13 residues. J was trimmed by 1 base and V by 7 bases; bases with no gene match: 3. Germline V lookup: CDR1 LNHDA, CDR2 SQIVND (reference sequence). CDR3 region: CASNRQGNTEAFF. As DNA, the CDR3 is TGTGCCAGTAACCGACAGGGGAACACTGAAGCTTTCTTT.

This clone was recorded once. This chain joins TRBV10-2 and TRBJ2-2; 7 nucleotides align to TRBD2. The V gene end was trimmed by 6 bases and the J gene end by 7 bases; junction bases not matched to a gene: 11. Germline V gene lookup returns CDR1 WSHSY and CDR2 SAAADI. The CDR3 extends over 15 amino acids. The CDR3 is CASSPAGYRGGELFF. The CDR3 DNA reads TGCGCCAGCAGCCCAGCGGGATATCGTGGCGGGGAGCTGTTTTTT.

This sequence joins TRBV7-6 and TRBJ2-2; D is perhaps TRBD1 (5 bases). CDR1 is SGHVS and CDR2 is FNYEAQ in the germline V gene. Trimming stripped 5 bases from V and 2 bases from J, with 15 bases between. This CDR3 spans 16 amino acids. CDR3 sequence reads: CASSMDTTGNTGELFF. The CDR3 DNA reads as TGTGCCAGCAGCATGGACACTACCGGCAACACCGGGGAGCTGTTTTTT.

The gene calls are TRBV5-1 and TRBJ2-1; D might be TRBD1 (7 bases). CDR3 length equals 15 residues. Germline lookup yields CDR1 SGHRS and CDR2 YFSETQ. The V end was cut by 3 bases, the J end by 0 bases, with 10 bases between. CDR3 DNA sequence: TGCGCCAGCAGCTCCAGGGGGGACTCCTACAATGAGCAGTTCTTC. Its protein is CASSSRGDSYNEQFF.

This clone was detected ten times or more. Different DNA sequences within this sample yield the same CDR3. The chain joins TRBV6-2 or TRBV6-3 to TRBJ2-2; unclear D gene. From germline, CDR1 is MNHEY and CDR2 SVGEGT. Between the trimmed V and J ends, which lost 5 bases and 2 bases, there was a span of 3 bases. The length of the CDR3 is 12 residues. The CDR3 bases are TGTGCCAGCAGTACTAACACCGGGGAGCTGTTTTTT. It codes for CASSTNTGELFF.

V is TRBV21-1 and J is TRBJ1-2; no DNA check was done on the table's D call, TRBD1. TRBV21-1 is tagged as a pseudogene. The CDR3 extends over 16 amino acids. The CDR3 reads CASSKDRTDLRYGYTF. In DNA, the CDR3 is TGTGCCAGCAGCAAAGACCGGACAGACTTGAGGTATGGCTACACCTTC.

The chain employs TRBV6-5 and TRBJ1-5; 7 positions agree with TRBD1. From germline, CDR1 is MNHEY and CDR2 SVGAGI. The CDR3 consists of 14 residues. V lost 2 bases to trimming and J lost 5 bases; unmatched junction nucleotides: 3. CDR3 region: CASSYDREDQPQHF. The CDR3 DNA is TGTGCCAGCAGTTACGACAGGGAGGATCAGCCCCAGCATTTT.

This chain uses TRBV9 with TRBJ2-2; D uncertain. The CDR3 contains 13 residues. In germline, CDR1 is SGDLS, CDR2 YYNGEE. Trimming took 0 bases from V and 5 from J, leaving 5 bases between them. The CDR3 loop reads CASSVARTGELFF. DNA of the CDR3: TGTGCCAGCAGCGTAGCACGGACCGGGGAGCTGTTTTTT.

This chain joins TRBV6-1 and TRBJ2-3, with D tentatively TRBD2 (5 bases). Germline V lookup: CDR1 MNHNS, CDR2 SASEGT. Trimming cost V 4 bases and J 0 bases, with 14 bases left between them. The length of the CDR3 is 16 residues. The CDR3 spells CASSVMSGMSTDTQYF. For the CDR3, the DNA is TGTGCCAGCAGTGTTATGTCCGGGATGAGCACAGATACGCAGTATTTT.

This chain joins TRBV6-2 or TRBV6-3 and TRBJ2-3, with D tentatively TRBD1 (5 bases). The germline V and J ends were trimmed by 4 bases and 1 base, with 18 bases remaining between them. There are 17 residues in the CDR3. The V gene's germline CDR1 is MNHEY and CDR2 SVGEGT. DNA for the CDR3: TGTGCCAGCAGTTCCGTTATGGGCCAACAGGGCACAGATACGCAGTATTTT. Its translation: CASSSVMGQQGTDTQYF.

The rearrangement uses TRBV19 and TRBJ2-5, with TRBD2 matching 12 bases. After removal of 7 bases from V and 3 bases from J, the junction contained 6 bases not matched to a gene. CDR3 length: 15 residues. The germline V gene encodes CDR1 LNHDA and CDR2 SQIVND (reference sequence). The chain's CDR3 is CASTPRTSGKETQYF. The CDR3 DNA is TGTGCCAGTACCCCAAGGACTAGCGGGAAAGAGACCCAGTACTTC.

The rearrangement joins TRBV11-3 to TRBJ2-1; TRBD2 agrees at 12 bases. V shed 2 bases, J shed 7 bases, and the junction held 0 bases outside the gene matches. The CDR3 length is 14 residues. CDR1 SGHNT and CDR2 YENEEA come from the germline V gene. CDR3 coding DNA: TGTGCCAGCAGCTTAACTAGCGGGAGGAATGAGCAGTTCTTC. Protein: CASSLTSGRNEQFF.

The J gene is TRBJ2-7, the V gene TRBV2; the D is unclear. The V gene lost 6 bases and the J gene lost 6 bases, with 15 bases spanning the gap. The length of the CDR3 is 13 residues. CDR1 and CDR2 from the germline V gene are SNHLY and FYNNEI. The chain's CDR3 is CASSQEARSEQYV. Here the CDR3 DNA reads TGTGCCAGCAGCCAAGAAGCTAGATCCGAGCAGTACGTC.

This clone was picked up one time. This chain uses TRBV3-1 (or the pseudogene TRBV3-2) with TRBJ2-7; 8 bases match TRBD2. Germline-derived CDR1 and CDR2 are LGHDT and YNNKEL (reference sequence). V was clipped by 0 bases and J by 4 bases; unmatched bases: 5. The CDR3 has 15 amino acids. In DNA, the CDR3 is TGTGCCAGCAGCCAAGACTTGGTAGCGGGATACGAGCAGTACTTC. Translated: CASSQDLVAGYEQYF.

The chain uses TRBV2 and TRBJ1-5; 8 nucleotides line up with TRBD1. The J segment lost 6 bases and the V segment lost 6 bases, leaving 10 bases of the junction unmatched. This CDR3 contains 15 residues. Germline lookup yields CDR1 SNHLY and CDR2 FYNNEI. The CDR3 region is CASRLFTGGSQPQHF. CDR3 bases: TGTGCCAGCAGGCTTTTTACAGGGGGTTCTCAGCCCCAGCATTTT. The full variable domain, its missing parts supplied by reference TRBV2 and TRBJ1-5, is EPEVTQTPSHQVTQMGQEVILRCVPISNHLYFYWYRQILGQKVEFLVSFYNNEISEKSEIFDDQFSVERPDGSNFTLKIRSTKLEDSAMYFCASRLFTGGSQPQHFGDGTRLSIL.

This chain connects TRBV7-9 to TRBJ1-5; the D is unclear. Trimming stripped 1 base from V and 9 bases from J, with 7 bases between. Germline-derived CDR1 and CDR2 are SEHNR and FQNEAQ (reference sequence). The CDR3 is made up of 12 amino acids. The CDR3 DNA sequence: TGTGCCAGCAGCTTAGAGTCCGGGCCCCAGCATTTT. Protein product: CASSLESGPQHF.

V and J are TRBV11-2 and TRBJ1-5; no firm D call. Germline V gene data show CDR1 as SGHAT and CDR2 as FQNNGV. This CDR3 has 13 amino acids. Trimming cost V 0 bases and J 4 bases, with 4 bases left between them. The CDR3 is CASSLDRNQPQHF. The CDR3 DNA follows: TGTGCCAGCAGCTTAGATCGTAATCAGCCCCAGCATTTT.

V is TRBV9 and J is TRBJ1-6; 8 nucleotides agree with TRBD1. CDR1 SGDLS and CDR2 YYNGEE come from the germline V gene. This CDR3 contains 15 residues. V dropped 4 bases and J dropped 7; count of bases not matched to a gene: 7. CDR3 in amino acids: CASSQRTGSNSPLHF. CDR3 coding DNA: TGTGCCAGCAGCCAGCGGACAGGGAGCAATTCACCCCTCCACTTT.

This rearrangement joins TRBV4-2 to TRBJ1-1; 7 bases are shared with TRBD1. Germline values: CDR1 LGHNA, CDR2 YNFKEQ. The CDR3 is made up of 15 amino acids. V dropped 0 bases and J dropped 2; count of bases not matched to a gene: 3. In nucleotides, the CDR3 is TGTGCCAGCAGCCAAGACCAGGGGGTTAACACTGAAGCTTTCTTT. Translating it yields CASSQDQGVNTEAFF.

This clone was seen repeatedly, ten times or more. The CDR3 DNA is TGTGCCAGCAGTGAATCCGGACAGGGGTCAACAGATACGCAGTATTTT. Amino acids: CASSESGQGSTDTQYF. The chain links TRBV25-1 to TRBJ2-3; 9 nucleotides align to TRBD1. The V and J ends lost 1 base and 3 bases, in that order; junction bases with no gene match: 5. This CDR3 is built from 16 residues. CDR1 and CDR2 from the germline V gene are MGHDK and SYGVNS.

The genes are TRBV9 and TRBJ2-2; D unclear. V was shortened by 0 bases and J by 3 bases, with 6 bases between the two germline ends. The length of the CDR3 is 14 residues. CDR1 is SGDLS, CDR2 YYNGEE, per germline. CDR3 sequence reads: CASSVAQDTGELFF. DNA for the CDR3: TGTGCCAGCAGCGTAGCCCAGGACACCGGGGAGCTGTTTTTT.

This clone was seen just once. The J gene is TRBJ2-2, the V gene TRBV11-2; TRBD2 might be the D (5 bases). V lost 5 bases to trimming and J lost 5 bases, with 15 bases between them. The CDR3 sequence is 15 residues long. Germline V lookup: CDR1 SGHAT, CDR2 FQNNGV. CDR3 region: CASSVLASRTGELFF. The CDR3 DNA reads as TGTGCCAGCAGCGTCCTGGCTAGCCGAACCGGGGAGCTGTTTTTT.

V is TRBV6-6 and J is TRBJ2-1; 9 bases fit TRBD1. This CDR3 has 14 amino acids. Germline V gives CDR1 MNHNY, CDR2 SVGAGI (reference sequence). The J segment lost 9 bases and the V segment lost 5 bases, leaving 8 bases of the junction unmatched. CDR3 in amino acids: CASSGGQGRGEQFF. The CDR3 DNA follows: TGTGCCAGCAGTGGCGGACAGGGGCGAGGTGAGCAGTTCTTC.

The J gene is TRBJ2-2, the V gene TRBV18; TRBD1 matches 8 bases. The CDR3 has 15 residues. The germline CDR1 and CDR2 sequences are KGHSH and LQKENI. V was clipped by 5 bases and J by 3 bases; unmatched bases: 5. The CDR3 sequence: CASSSRTGYTGELFF. In DNA, the CDR3 is TGTGCCAGCTCATCACGGACAGGGTACACCGGGGAGCTGTTTTTT.

This chain connects TRBV19 to TRBJ1-1; 9 positions match TRBD1. The CDR3 has 15 residues. Trimming took 3 bases from V and 5 from J; bases not matched to a gene: 7. Germline V lookup: CDR1 LNHDA, CDR2 SQIVND (reference sequence). The DNA for the CDR3 is TGTGCCAGTAGTATCGGGACAGGGAGAGGGACTGAAGCTTTCTTT. Its protein is CASSIGTGRGTEAFF.

The chain couples TRBV5-1 to TRBJ2-5; 7 nucleotides match TRBD2. The V segment lost 4 bases and the J segment 3 bases; nucleotides outside the gene matches: 12. Per the germline V gene, CDR1 is SGHRS and CDR2 is YFSETQ. The CDR3 extends over 16 amino acids. The CDR3 here is CASSAGNVLAEETQYF. Here the CDR3 DNA reads TGCGCCAGCAGCGCGGGGAATGTCCTAGCGGAAGAGACCCAGTACTTC.

The chain couples TRBV6-5 to TRBJ2-1, with 7 bases aligning to TRBD2. Germline loops: CDR1 MNHEY, CDR2 SVGAGI. V lost 5 bases and J lost 7; bases outside the gene matches: 11. The CDR3 extends over 15 amino acids. This CDR3 is CASSQTSEKGNEQFF. CDR3 DNA sequence: TGTGCCAGCAGTCAAACTAGCGAGAAGGGGAATGAGCAGTTCTTC.

This CDR3 is CASSLSHSSGEQYF. As DNA, the CDR3 is TGTGCCAGCAGCTTATCACATAGCAGCGGCGAGCAGTACTTC. The rearrangement joins TRBV7-2 to TRBJ2-7; D is possibly TRBD2 (5 bases). The germline V gene has CDR1 SGHTA and CDR2 FQGNSA. This CDR3 contains 14 residues. V dropped 2 bases and J dropped 6 bases, with 14 bases sitting between them.